This TCR beta chain is drawn from a study of shared clonotypes between healthy human individuals. This clone came up once. Data came from immunoSEQ multiplex PCR; TCRdb stores just in-frame clones and leaves some out. The sample shows 650,000 to 750,000 clones, 72% of them seen only once. The CDR3 contains 15 residues. Germline values: CDR1 SNHLY, CDR2 FYNNEI. Trimming removed 2 bases from V and 7 bases from J, with 15 bases in between. The source is a woman aged 25 to 39 in good health. The sequenced sample consisted of memory CD4+ T cells sorted from blood. Subset denoted: CD45RA-negative fraction. This sequence joins TRBV2 and TRBJ2-1; tentatively, D is TRBD2 (6 bases). The CDR3 nucleotides are TGTGCCAGCAGTGAACCCCCGGGAGCAACGAATGAGCAGTTCTTC. It yields the protein CASSEPPGATNEQFF.